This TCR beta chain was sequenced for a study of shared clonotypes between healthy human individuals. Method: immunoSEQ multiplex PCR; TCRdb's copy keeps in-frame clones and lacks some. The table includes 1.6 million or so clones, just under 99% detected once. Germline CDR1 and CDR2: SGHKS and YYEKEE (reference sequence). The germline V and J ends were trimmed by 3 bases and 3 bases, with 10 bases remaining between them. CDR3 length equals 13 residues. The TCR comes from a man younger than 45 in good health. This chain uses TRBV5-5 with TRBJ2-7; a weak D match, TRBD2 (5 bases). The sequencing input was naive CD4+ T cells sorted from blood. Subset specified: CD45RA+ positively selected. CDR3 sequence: CASSSIRGYEQYF. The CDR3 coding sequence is TGTGCCAGCAGCTCAATACGGGGCTACGAGCAGTACTTC.